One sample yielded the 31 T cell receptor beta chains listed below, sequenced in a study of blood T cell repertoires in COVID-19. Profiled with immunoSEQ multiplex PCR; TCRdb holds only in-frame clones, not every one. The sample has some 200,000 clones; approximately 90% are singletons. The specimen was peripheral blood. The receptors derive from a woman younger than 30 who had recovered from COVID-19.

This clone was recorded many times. The CDR3 loop is CASSLGRDRNNEQFF. The DNA of the CDR3 is TGTGCCAGCAGCTTGGGCCGGGACAGAAACAATGAGCAGTTCTTC. The V and J genes are TRBV5-4 and TRBJ2-1; 7 positions match TRBD1. V lost 0 bases to trimming and J lost 5 bases; unmatched junction nucleotides: 5. CDR1 is SGHNT and CDR2 is YYREEE in the germline V gene (reference sequence). This CDR3 has 15 amino acids.

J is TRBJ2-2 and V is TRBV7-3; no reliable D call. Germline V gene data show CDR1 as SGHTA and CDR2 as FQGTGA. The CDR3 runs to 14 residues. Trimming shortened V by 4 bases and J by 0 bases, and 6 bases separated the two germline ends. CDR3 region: CASSSYSNTGELFF. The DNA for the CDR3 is TGTGCCAGCAGCTCTTACTCGAACACCGGGGAGCTGTTTTTT.

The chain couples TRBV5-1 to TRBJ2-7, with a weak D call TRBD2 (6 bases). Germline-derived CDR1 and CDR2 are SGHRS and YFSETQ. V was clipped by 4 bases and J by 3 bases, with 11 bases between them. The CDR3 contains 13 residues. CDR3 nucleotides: TGCGCCAGCAGCGCCGGGACTTACTACGAGCAGTACTTC. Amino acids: CASSAGTYYEQYF.

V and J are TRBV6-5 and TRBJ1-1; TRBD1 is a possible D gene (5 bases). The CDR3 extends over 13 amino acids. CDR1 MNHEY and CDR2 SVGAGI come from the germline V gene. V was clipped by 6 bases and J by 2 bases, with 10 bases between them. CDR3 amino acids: CASRLTGNTEAFF. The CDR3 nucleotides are TGTGCCAGCAGACTCACAGGAAACACTGAAGCTTTCTTT.

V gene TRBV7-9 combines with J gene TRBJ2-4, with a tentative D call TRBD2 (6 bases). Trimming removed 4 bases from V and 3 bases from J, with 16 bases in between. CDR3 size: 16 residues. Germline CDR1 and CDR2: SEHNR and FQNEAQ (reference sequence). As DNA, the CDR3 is TGTGCCAGCAGCTCCGGGACTGGCCTGAGCAAAAACATTCAGTACTTC. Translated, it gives CASSSGTGLSKNIQYF.

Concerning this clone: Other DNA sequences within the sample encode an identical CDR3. The CDR3 DNA is TGCAGCGTTGCTACAACAGGGACTGGAAACACCATATATTTT. Protein: CSVATTGTGNTIYF. V usage is TRBV29-1 and J usage is TRBJ1-3; a possible D gene is TRBD1 (6 bases). Trimming removed 4 bases at V and 2 bases at J, with 12 bases between. CDR3 length: 14 amino acids. CDR1 SQVTM and CDR2 ANQGSEA come from the germline V gene.

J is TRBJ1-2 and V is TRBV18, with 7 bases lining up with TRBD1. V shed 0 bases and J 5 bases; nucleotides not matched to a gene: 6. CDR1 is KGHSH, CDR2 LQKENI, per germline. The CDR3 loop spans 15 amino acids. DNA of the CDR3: TGTGCCAGCTCACCACCCACTGCAGGGGGGTATGGCTACACCTTC. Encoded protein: CASSPPTAGGYGYTF. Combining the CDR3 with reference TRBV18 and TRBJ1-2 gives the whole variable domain NAGVMQNPRHLVRRRGQEARLRCSPMKGHSHVYWYRQLPEEGLKFMVYLQKENIIDESGMPKERFSAEFPKEGPSILRIQQVVRGDSAAYFCASSPPTAGGYGYTFGSGTRLTVV.

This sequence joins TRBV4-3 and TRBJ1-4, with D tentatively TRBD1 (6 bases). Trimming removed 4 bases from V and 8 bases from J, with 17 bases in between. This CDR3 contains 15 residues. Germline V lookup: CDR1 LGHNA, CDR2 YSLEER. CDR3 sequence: CASSPSSGVQEKLFF. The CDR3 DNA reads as TGCGCCAGCAGCCCTTCCTCAGGGGTGCAGGAAAAACTGTTTTTT.

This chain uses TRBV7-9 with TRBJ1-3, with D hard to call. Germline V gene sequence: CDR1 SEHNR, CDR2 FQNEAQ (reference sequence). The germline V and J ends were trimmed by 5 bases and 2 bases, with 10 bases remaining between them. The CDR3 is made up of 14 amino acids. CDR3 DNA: TGTGCCAGCAGCCCCCCAAAAACTGGAAACACCATATATTTT. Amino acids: CASSPPKTGNTIYF.

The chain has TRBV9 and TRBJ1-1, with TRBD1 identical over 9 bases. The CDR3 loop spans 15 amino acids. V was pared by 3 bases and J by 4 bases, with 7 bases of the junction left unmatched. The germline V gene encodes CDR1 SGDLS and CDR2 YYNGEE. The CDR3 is CASSAITGGSTEAFF. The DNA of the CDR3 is TGTGCCAGCAGCGCCATTACAGGGGGCAGCACTGAAGCTTTCTTT.

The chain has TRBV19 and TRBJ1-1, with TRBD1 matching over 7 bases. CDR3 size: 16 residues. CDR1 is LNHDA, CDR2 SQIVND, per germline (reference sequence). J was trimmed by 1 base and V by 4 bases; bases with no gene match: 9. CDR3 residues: CASSRTTGTANTEAFF. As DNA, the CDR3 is TGTGCCAGTAGTAGAACTACCGGGACAGCGAACACTGAAGCTTTCTTT.

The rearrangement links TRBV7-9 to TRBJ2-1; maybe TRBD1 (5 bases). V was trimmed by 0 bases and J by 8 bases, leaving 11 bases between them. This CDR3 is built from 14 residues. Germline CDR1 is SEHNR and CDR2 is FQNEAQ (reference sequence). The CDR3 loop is CASSLAGHIDEQFF. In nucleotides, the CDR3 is TGTGCCAGCAGCTTAGCGGGGCATATCGATGAGCAGTTCTTC.

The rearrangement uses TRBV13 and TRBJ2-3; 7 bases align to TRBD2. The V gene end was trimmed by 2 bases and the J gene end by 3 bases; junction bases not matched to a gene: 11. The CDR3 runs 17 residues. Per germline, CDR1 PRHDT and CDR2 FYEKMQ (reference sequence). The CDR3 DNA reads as TGTGCCAGCAGCTTAACTTGGGCGGGGGAAGCGACAGATACGCAGTATTTT. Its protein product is CASSLTWAGEATDTQYF.

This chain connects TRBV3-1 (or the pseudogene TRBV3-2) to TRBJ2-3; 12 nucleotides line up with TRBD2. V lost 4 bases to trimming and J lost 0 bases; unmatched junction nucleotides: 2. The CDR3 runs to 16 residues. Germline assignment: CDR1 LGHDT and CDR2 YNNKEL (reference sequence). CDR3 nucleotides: TGTGCCAGCAGCCGGACTAGCGGGACGAGCACAGATACGCAGTATTTT. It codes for CASSRTSGTSTDTQYF.

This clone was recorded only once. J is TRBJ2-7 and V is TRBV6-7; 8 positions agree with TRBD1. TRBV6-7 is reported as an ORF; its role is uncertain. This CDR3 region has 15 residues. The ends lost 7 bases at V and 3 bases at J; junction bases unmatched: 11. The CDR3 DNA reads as TGTGCCAGCAATCCAGGGGGCAGGCCCGACTACGAGCAGTACGTC. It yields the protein CASNPGGRPDYEQYV.

The CDR3: CASSSTGESPLHF. DNA for the CDR3: TGCGCCAGCAGCTCGACAGGGGAGTCACCCCTCCACTTT. The V gene is TRBV4-1, the J gene TRBJ1-6; 8 positions match TRBD1. This CDR3 spans 13 amino acids. V lost 5 bases, J lost 10 bases, and 4 bases stayed unmatched. The germline V gene encodes CDR1 MGHRA and CDR2 YSYEKL.

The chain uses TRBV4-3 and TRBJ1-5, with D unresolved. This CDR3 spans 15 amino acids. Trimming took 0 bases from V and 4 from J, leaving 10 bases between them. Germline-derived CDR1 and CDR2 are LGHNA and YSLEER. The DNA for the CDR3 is TGCGCCAGCAGCCAAGACCCCAGTTATAATCAGCCCCAGCATTTT. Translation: CASSQDPSYNQPQHF.

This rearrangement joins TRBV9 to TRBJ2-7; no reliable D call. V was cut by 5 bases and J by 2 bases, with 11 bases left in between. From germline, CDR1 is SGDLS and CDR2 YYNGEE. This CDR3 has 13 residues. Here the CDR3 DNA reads TGTGCCAGCAGTCGCGGCTCTACCTACGAGCAGTACTTC. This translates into CASSRGSTYEQYF. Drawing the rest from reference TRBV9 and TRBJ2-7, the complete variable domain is DSGVTQTPKHLITATGQRVTLRCSPRSGDLSVYWYQQSLDQGLQFLIQYYNGEERAKGNILERFSAQQFPDLHSELNLSSLELGDSALYFCASSRGSTYEQYFGPGTRLTVT.

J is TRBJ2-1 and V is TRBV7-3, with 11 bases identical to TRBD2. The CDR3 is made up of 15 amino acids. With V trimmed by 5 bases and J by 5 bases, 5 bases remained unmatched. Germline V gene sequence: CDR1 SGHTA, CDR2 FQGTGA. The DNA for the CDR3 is TGTGCCAGCAGCCCGACTAGCGGGAAACACAATGAGCAGTTCTTC. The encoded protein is CASSPTSGKHNEQFF.

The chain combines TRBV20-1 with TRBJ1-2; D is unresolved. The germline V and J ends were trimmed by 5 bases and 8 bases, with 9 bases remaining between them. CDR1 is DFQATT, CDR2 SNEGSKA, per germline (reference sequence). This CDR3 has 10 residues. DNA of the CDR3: TGCAGTGCTTATCTCTACGGCTACACCTTC. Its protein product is CSAYLYGYTF.

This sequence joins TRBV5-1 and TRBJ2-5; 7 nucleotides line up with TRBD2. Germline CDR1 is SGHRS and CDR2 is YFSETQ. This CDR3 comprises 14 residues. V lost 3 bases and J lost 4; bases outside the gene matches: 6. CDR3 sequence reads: CASSSGGSGETQYF. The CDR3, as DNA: TGCGCCAGCAGCTCGGGGGGTAGCGGAGAGACCCAGTACTTC.

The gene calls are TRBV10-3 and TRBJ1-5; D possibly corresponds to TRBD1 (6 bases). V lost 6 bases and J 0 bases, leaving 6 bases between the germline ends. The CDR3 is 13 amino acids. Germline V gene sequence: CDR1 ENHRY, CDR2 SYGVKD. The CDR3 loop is CAIRDSSNQPQHF. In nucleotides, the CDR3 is TGTGCCATCAGGGACAGTAGCAATCAGCCCCAGCATTTT.

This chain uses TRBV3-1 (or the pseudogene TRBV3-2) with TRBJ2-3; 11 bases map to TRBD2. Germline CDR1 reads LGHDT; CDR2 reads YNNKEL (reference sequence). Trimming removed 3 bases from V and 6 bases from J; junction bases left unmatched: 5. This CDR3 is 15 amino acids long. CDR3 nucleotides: TGTGCCAGCAGCCATTTAGCGGGAGGGCCGGATACGCAGTATTTT. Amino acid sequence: CASSHLAGGPDTQYF.

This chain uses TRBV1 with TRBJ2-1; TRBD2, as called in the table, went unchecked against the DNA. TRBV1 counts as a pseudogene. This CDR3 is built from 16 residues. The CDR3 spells CTTHPTMAGGRNEQFF. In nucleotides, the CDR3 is TGCACCACCCACCCGACGATGGCGGGAGGTAGGAATGAGCAGTTCTTC.

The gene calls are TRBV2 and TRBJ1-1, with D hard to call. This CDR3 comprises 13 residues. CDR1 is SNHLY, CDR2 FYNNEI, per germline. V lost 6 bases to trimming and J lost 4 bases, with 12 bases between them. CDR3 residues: CASRIRVGTEAFF. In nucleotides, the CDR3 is TGTGCCAGCAGGATACGGGTCGGCACTGAAGCTTTCTTT.

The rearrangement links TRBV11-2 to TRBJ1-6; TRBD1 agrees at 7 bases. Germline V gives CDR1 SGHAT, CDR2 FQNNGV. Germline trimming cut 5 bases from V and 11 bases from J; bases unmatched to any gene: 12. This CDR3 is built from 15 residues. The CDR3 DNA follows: TGTGCCAGCAGCGTTCTACAGGGGCGGAATCCACCCCTCCACTTT. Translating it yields CASSVLQGRNPPLHF.

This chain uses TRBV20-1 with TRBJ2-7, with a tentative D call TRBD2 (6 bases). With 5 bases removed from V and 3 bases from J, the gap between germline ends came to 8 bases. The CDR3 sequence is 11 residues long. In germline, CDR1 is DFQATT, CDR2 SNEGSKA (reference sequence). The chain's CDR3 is CSAGTFYEQYV. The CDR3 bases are TGCAGTGCTGGGACTTTCTACGAGCAGTACGTC.

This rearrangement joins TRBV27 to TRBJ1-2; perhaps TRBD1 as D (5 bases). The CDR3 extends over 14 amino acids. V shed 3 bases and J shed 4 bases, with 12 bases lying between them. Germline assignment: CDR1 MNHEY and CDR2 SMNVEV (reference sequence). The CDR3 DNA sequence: TGTGCCAGCAGTTTTCTGGGGCTCGGCTATGGCTACACCTTC. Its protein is CASSFLGLGYGYTF.

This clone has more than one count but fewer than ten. The CDR3, as DNA: TGCGCCAGCAGCTTGGAGCGGTCCGGGGAGCTGTTTTTT. The encoded protein is CASSLERSGELFF. The V call is TRBV5-1, the J call TRBJ2-2; possibly TRBD2 for D (5 bases). V was cut by 0 bases and J by 6 bases, with 6 bases left in between. Germline assignment: CDR1 SGHRS and CDR2 YFSETQ. This CDR3 region has 13 residues.

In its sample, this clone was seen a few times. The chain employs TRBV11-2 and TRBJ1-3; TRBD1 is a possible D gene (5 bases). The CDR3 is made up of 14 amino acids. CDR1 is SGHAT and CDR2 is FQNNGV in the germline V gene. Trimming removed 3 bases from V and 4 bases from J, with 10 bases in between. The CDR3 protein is CASSFKGNGNTIYF. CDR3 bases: TGTGCCAGCAGCTTCAAGGGGAACGGAAACACCATATATTTT.

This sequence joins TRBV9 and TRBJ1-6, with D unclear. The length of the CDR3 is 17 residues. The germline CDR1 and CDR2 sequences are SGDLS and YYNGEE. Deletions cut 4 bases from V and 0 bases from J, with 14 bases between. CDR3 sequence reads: CASSFEDLSSYNSPLHF. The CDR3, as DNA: TGTGCCAGCAGCTTCGAAGACTTAAGCTCCTATAATTCACCCCTCCACTTT.